This TCR beta chain is from a study of identical twins. Study-wide findings and caveats: Models underestimated how often monozygotic twins shared out-of-frame TCR alpha.

Germline CDR1 SEHNR, CDR2 FQNEAQ (reference sequence). This CDR3 is 15 amino acids long. V was pared by 4 bases and J by 2 bases, with 12 bases between. This clonotype appeared once. Its specificity is not known. Only healthy Caucasians were included as donors. TCRdb re-called the 5' RACE reads through MiXCR, storing one row per CDR3 protein. The sample carries some 660,000 distinct CDR3 sequences, less than 10% recorded once. This sample was shared with a second study, whose subject was yellow fever vaccine responses in identical twins.

This sequence joins TRBV7-9 and TRBJ2-1; unclear D gene. The clonotype comes from a woman aged 18-29 years in good health. Material: PBMCs. The CDR3 here is CASSSSNTAYNEQFF. In nucleotides, the CDR3 is TGTGCCAGCAGCTCGAGTAACACAGCCTACAATGAGCAGTTCTTC.